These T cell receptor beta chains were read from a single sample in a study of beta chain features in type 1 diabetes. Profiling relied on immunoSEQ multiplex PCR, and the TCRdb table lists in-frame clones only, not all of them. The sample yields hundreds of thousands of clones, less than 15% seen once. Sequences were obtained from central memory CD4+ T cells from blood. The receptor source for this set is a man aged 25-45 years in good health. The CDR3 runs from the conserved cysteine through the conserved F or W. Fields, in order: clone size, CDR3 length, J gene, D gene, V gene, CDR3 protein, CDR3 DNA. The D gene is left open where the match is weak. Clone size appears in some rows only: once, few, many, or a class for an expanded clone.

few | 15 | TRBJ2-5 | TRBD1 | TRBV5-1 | CASSFGQAVQETQYF | TGCGCCAGCAGCTTTGGACAGGCAGTGCAAGAGACCCAGTACTTC
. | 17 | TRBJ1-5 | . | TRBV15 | CATSRDFQGAGNQPQHF | TGTGCCACCAGCAGAGATTTTCAGGGAGCAGGCAATCAGCCCCAGCATTTT
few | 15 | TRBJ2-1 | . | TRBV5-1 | CASSLVGEAYNEQFF | TGCGCCAGCAGCTTGGTAGGGGAGGCCTACAATGAGCAGTTCTTC
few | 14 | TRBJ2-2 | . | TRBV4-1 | CASTRGTNTGELFF | TGCGCCAGCACAAGGGGCACGAACACCGGGGAGCTGTTTTTT
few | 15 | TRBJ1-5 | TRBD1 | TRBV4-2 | CASSQDGDRDQPQHF | TGTGCCAGCAGCCAAGATGGGGACAGGGATCAGCCCCAGCATTTT
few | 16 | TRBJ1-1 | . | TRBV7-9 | CASSLTGARGRTEAFF | TGTGCCAGCAGCTTGACTGGGGCGAGGGGCAGAACTGAAGCTTTCTTT
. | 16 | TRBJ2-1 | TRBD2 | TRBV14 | CASSLKREGPGNEQFF | TGTGCCAGCAGCCTAAAGCGGGAGGGCCCCGGCAATGAGCAGTTCTTC
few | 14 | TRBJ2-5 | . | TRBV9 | CASSLAVGQETQYF | TGTGCCAGCAGCCTTGCGGTGGGCCAAGAGACCCAGTACTTC
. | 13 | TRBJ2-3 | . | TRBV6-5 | CASSRGAQDTQYF | TGTGCCAGCAGCAGGGGGGCCCAAGATACGCAGTATTTT
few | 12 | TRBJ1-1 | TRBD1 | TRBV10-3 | CAISTGDPEAFF | TGTGCCATCAGTACAGGGGACCCTGAAGCTTTCTTT
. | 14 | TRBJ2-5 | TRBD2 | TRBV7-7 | CASSRTSHGETQYF | TGTGCCAGCAGCCGGACTAGCCATGGAGAGACCCAGTACTTC
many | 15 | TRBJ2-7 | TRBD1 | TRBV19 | CATTTGTGSSYEQYF | TGTGCCACGACAACCGGGACAGGGAGCTCCTACGAGCAGTACTTC
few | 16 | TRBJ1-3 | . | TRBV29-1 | CSALTGKASSGNTIYF | TGCAGCGCTCTTACAGGGAAGGCCTCTTCTGGAAACACCATATATTTT
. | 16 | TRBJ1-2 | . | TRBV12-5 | CASGLESRGRDYGYTF | TGTGCTAGTGGTTTGGAATCGCGTGGGCGCGATTATGGCTACACCTTC
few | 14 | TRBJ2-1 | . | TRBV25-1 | CASGVSVGYNEQFF | TGTGCCAGCGGAGTCTCCGTGGGGTACAATGAGCAGTTCTTC
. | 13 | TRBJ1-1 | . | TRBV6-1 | CASRRDFNTEAFF | TGTGCCAGCAGAAGGGACTTTAACACTGAAGCTTTCTTT
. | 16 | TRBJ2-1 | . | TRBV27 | CASRVPRADSYNEQFF | TGTGCCAGCAGGGTACCCCGGGCGGATTCCTACAATGAGCAGTTCTTC
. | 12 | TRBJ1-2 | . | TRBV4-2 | CASSQDTHGYTF | TGTGCCAGCAGCCAGGACACCCATGGCTACACCTTC
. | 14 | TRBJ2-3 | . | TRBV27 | CASSRRLTADTQYF | TGTGCCAGCAGTAGACGGCTAACGGCAGATACGCAGTATTTT
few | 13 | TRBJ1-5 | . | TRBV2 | CASSEWGRQPQHF | TGTGCCAGCAGTGAATGGGGGAGGCAGCCCCAGCATTTT
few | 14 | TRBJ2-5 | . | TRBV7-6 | CASSLAAGSSTQYF | TGTGCCAGCAGCTTAGCGGCAGGGTCTTCGACCCAGTACTTC
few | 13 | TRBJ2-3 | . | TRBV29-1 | CSDSTPSTDTQYF | TGCAGTGACTCGACTCCTAGCACAGATACGCAGTATTTT
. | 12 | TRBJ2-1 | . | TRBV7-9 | CASSLVRGEQFF | TGTGCCAGCAGCTTAGTCAGGGGTGAGCAGTTCTTC